Following are 9 T cell receptor beta chains from one sample sequenced in a study of blood T cell repertoires in COVID-19. TCRdb's copy holds only in-frame clones and misses some; the assay was immunoSEQ multiplex PCR. The repertoire holds 300,000 to 450,000 clones, around 87% seen once, with about 10% in the top ten. The source material was peripheral blood. The source is a woman in her twenties or thirties with COVID-19, enrolled during active disease.

The chain couples TRBV7-8 to TRBJ2-2; perhaps TRBD2 as D (5 bases). The germline V gene has CDR1 SGHVS and CDR2 FQNEAQ. The CDR3 consists of 16 residues. Between the trimmed V and J ends, which lost 2 bases and 4 bases, there was a span of 14 bases. CDR3 sequence (DNA): TGTGCCAGCAGCTTAATGGGAGTGGCGGGCACCGGGGAGCTGTTTTTT. Its protein product is CASSLMGVAGTGELFF. Together with reference TRBV7-8 and TRBJ2-2, the CDR3 gives the full variable domain: GAGVSQSPRYKVAKRGQDVALRCDPISGHVSLFWYQQALGQGPEFLTYFQNEAQLDKSGLPSDRFFAERPEGSVSTLKIQRTQQEDSAVYLCASSLMGVAGTGELFFGEGSRLTVL.

The chain recombines TRBV6-1 with TRBJ2-3, with D perhaps TRBD2 (6 bases). The CDR3 length is 13 residues. In germline, CDR1 is MNHNS, CDR2 SASEGT. Trimming pared 3 bases from V and 6 bases from J, leaving 10 bases between. The CDR3 spells CASSEEGFDTQYF. The CDR3 DNA reads as TGTGCCAGCAGTGAGGAGGGGTTTGATACGCAGTATTTT.

This clone was counted once. Within the sample, other DNA sequences also encode this same CDR3. The V and J genes are TRBV19 and TRBJ2-7; the match to TRBD1 covers 9 bases. V lost 7 bases, J lost 2 bases, and 3 bases stayed unmatched. The CDR3 has 13 amino acids. The V gene's germline CDR1 is LNHDA and CDR2 SQIVND (reference sequence). The CDR3 coding sequence is TGTGCCAGTACCGGGACAGGGACCTACGAGCAGTACTTC. Encoded protein: CASTGTGTYEQYF. Full variable domain (remainder filled in from reference TRBV19 and TRBJ2-7): DGGITQSPKYLFRKEGQNVTLSCEQNLNHDAMYWYRQDPGQGLRLIYYSQIVNDFQKGDIAEGYSVSREKKESFPLTVTSAQKNPTAFYLCASTGTGTYEQYFGPGTRLTVT.

This clone was recorded many times. J is TRBJ1-2 and V is TRBV19, with D possibly matching TRBD1 (6 bases). V was shortened by 4 bases and J by 4 bases, with 16 bases between the two germline ends. Germline V gene data show CDR1 as LNHDA and CDR2 as SQIVND (reference sequence). This CDR3 contains 15 residues. CDR3: CASSTPDSATYGYTF. The CDR3 DNA is TGTGCCAGTAGTACCCCGGACAGCGCGACCTATGGCTACACCTTC. Complete variable domain (other parts from reference TRBV19 and TRBJ1-2): DGGITQSPKYLFRKEGQNVTLSCEQNLNHDAMYWYRQDPGQGLRLIYYSQIVNDFQKGDIAEGYSVSREKKESFPLTVTSAQKNPTAFYLCASSTPDSATYGYTFGSGTRLTVV.

The table lists this clone with a count of one. CDR3 in amino acids: CASSLEGVGIQYF. The CDR3 DNA reads as TGTGCCAGCAGTTTAGAGGGGGTGGGCATTCAGTACTTC. The chain is built from TRBV27 and TRBJ2-4, with D perhaps matching TRBD1 (6 bases). V lost 2 bases, J lost 9 bases, and 11 bases lay in between. The germline V gene has CDR1 MNHEY and CDR2 SMNVEV (reference sequence). CDR3 length equals 13 residues.

The genes are TRBV19 and TRBJ1-1; D is undetermined. The CDR3 consists of 12 residues. V shed 6 bases and J shed 5 bases, with 10 bases lying between them. The germline V gene encodes CDR1 LNHDA and CDR2 SQIVND (reference sequence). The CDR3 DNA follows: TGTGCCAGTAGAAGGACGGGGACTGAAGCTTTCTTT. This codes for CASRRTGTEAFF.

J is TRBJ2-6 and V is TRBV19, with 8 bases that match TRBD1. V lost 0 bases, J lost 3 bases, and 7 bases stayed unmatched. The CDR3 spans 18 residues. The germline CDR1 and CDR2 sequences are LNHDA and SQIVND (reference sequence). CDR3 in amino acids: CASSIDRTGRNGANVLTF. DNA of the CDR3: TGTGCCAGTAGTATAGACCGGACAGGGCGGAATGGGGCCAACGTCCTGACTTTC.

The V gene is TRBV10-3, the J gene TRBJ2-5; 12 bases match TRBD2. This CDR3 contains 17 residues. The germline CDR1 and CDR2 sequences are ENHRY and SYGVKD. J gave up 4 bases and V 2 bases, and 8 bases lay outside the gene matches. CDR3 in DNA: TGTGCCATCAGTGAGGAGGGGACTAGCGGGTGGGGAGAGACCCAGTACTTC. This codes for CAISEEGTSGWGETQYF.

The chain employs TRBV27 and TRBJ1-5; no clear D gene. This CDR3 region has 14 residues. In germline, CDR1 is MNHEY, CDR2 SMNVEV (reference sequence). The V end lost 6 bases, the J end lost 3 bases, and 12 bases lay between the germline ends. CDR3 sequence (DNA): TGTGCCAGCAGGTCTACAGAGTTCAATCAGCCCCAGCATTTT. Translation gives CASRSTEFNQPQHF.